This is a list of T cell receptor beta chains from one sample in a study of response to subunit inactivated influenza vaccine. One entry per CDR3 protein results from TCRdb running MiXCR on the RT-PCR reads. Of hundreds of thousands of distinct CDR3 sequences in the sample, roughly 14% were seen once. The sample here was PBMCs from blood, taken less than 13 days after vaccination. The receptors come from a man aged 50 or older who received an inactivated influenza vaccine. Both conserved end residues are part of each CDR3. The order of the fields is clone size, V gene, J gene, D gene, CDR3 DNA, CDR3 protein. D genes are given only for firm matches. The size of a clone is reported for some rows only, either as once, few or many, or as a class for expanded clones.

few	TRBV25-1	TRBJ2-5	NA	TGTGCCAGCAGCCCGTATGGGGGCCCAGAGACCCAGTACTTC	CASSPYGGPETQYF
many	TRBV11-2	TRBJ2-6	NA	TGTGCCAGCAGCTCACAGGGTTCTGGGGCCAACGTCCTGACTTTC	CASSSQGSGANVLTF
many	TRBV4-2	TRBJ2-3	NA	TGTGCCAGCAGCCAAGATCTGGACAACACAGATACGCAGTATTTT	CASSQDLDNTDTQYF
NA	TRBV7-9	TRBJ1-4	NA	TGTGCCAGCACCCTTCCTGGAGCAACTAATGAAAAACTGTTTTTT	CASTLPGATNEKLFF
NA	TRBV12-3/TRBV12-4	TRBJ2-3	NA	TGTGCCAGCACCCACGCAGGGGCGGCAGATACGCAGTATTTT	CASTHAGAADTQYF
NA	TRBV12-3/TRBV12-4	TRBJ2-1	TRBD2	TGTGCCAGCAGTCTCGGGACTAGCGGGAGGCTACAGTTCTTC	CASSLGTSGRLQFF
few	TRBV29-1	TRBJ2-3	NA	TGCAGCGTGCCCCAGCGAGGAACAGATACGCAGTATTTT	CSVPQRGTDTQYF
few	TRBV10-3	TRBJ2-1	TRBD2	TGTGCCATCAGTGCTAGCGGGAGTAATGTTGAGCAGTTCTTC	CAISASGSNVEQFF
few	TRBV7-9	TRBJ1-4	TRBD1	TGTGCCAGCAGCACGGACAGGGGGCTGTCTAATGAAAAACTGTTTTTT	CASSTDRGLSNEKLFF
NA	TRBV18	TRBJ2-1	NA	TGTGCCAGCTCACCACGTCGGGGAAACACGTTGAATGAGCAGTTCTTC	CASSPRRGNTLNEQFF
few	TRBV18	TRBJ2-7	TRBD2	TGTGCCAGCTCGCAGGCCCCAGCGGGGGCCGTTTACGAGCAGTACTTC	CASSQAPAGAVYEQYF
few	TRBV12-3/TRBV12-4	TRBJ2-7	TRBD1	TGTGCCAGCAGCCCTCCCGGGACAGGGCCTTTATACGAGCAGTACTTC	CASSPPGTGPLYEQYF
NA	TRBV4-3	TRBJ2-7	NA	TGCGCCAGCAGCCTTATAGCACTTGCATCCTACGAGCAGTACTTC	CASSLIALASYEQYF
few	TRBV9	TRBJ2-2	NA	TGTGCCAGCAGCCCCCCGGGGGGCCGGGGGACCGGGGAGCTGTTTTTT	CASSPPGGRGTGELFF
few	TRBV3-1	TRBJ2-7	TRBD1	TGTGCCAGCAGTCGGACAGGGGGCCACGAGCAGTACTTC	CASSRTGGHEQYF
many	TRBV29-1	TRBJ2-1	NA	TGCAGCGTGTATTTCAGGGACGATGAGCAGTTCTTC	CSVYFRDDEQFF
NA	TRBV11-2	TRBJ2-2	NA	TGTGCCAGCAGCTTAAGGAGGGAAGTAGTCGGGGAGCTGTTTTTT	CASSLRREVVGELFF
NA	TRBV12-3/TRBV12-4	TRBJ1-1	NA	TGTGCCAGCAGTTTATCGTCGGGGTCCACTGAAGCTTTCTTT	CASSLSSGSTEAFF
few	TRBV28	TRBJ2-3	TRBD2	TGTGCCAGTAGCGGGGGAGATTTCACAGATACGCAGTATTTT	CASSGGDFTDTQYF
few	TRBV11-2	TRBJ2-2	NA	TGTGCCAGCTCCCTGCCCCTATTAGGGGAGCTGTTTTTT	CASSLPLLGELFF
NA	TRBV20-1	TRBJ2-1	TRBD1	TGCAGTGCCGTAGGGCGGGACAGGGGCTACATTGAGCAGTTCTTC	CSAVGRDRGYIEQFF
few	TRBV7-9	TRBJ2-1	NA	TGTGCCAGCAGTCGACGGGATGAGCAGTTCTTC	CASSRRDEQFF
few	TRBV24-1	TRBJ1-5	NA	TGTGCCACCAGTGATTCAGGGCAGGGCGGGAATCAGCCCCAGCATTTT	CATSDSGQGGNQPQHF
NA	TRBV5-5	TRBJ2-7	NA	TGTGCCAGCAGCTCCCCCGGGACAATTACCTACGAGCAGTACTTC	CASSSPGTITYEQYF
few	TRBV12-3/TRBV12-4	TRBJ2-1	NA	TGTGCCAGCAGTCCACTGGGGGCCGGGATGGATGAGCAGTTCTTC	CASSPLGAGMDEQFF
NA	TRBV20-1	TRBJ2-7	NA	TGCAGTGCTAGAGATGTGGAGAGAGGAAAGCAAGGAGACTACGAGCAGTACTTC	CSARDVERGKQGDYEQYF
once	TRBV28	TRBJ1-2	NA	TGTGCCAGCAGTACCTTAGGGGAAACTCATGGTGGCTACACCTTC	CASSTLGETHGGYTF
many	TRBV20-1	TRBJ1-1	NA	TGCAGTGCTAGTATAAGGAGGAACACTGAAGCTTTCTTT	CSASIRRNTEAFF
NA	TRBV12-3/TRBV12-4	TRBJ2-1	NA	TGTGCCAGCAGTTTATCTGGGACTGGTAAGAGCGATGAGCAGTTCTTC	CASSLSGTGKSDEQFF
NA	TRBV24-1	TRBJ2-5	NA	TGTGCCACCAGTGATGTGGGACACCTGGCCCAGTACTTC	CATSDVGHLAQYF
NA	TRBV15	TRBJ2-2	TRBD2	TGTGCCACGGGACTAGCGGGAGGCGGGGAGCTGTTTTTT	CATGLAGGGELFF
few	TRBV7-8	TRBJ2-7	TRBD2	TGTGCCAGCAGCCCGTACCGGGGGGCCTACGAGCAGTACTTC	CASSPYRGAYEQYF
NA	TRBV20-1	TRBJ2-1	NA	TGCAGTGCTAGATACAGGGTGGGTGGTGAGCAGTTCTTC	CSARYRVGGEQFF
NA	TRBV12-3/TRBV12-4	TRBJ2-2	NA	TGTGCCAGCAGTCCCGATGCGGGACAGCTCACCGGGGAGCTGTTTTTT	CASSPDAGQLTGELFF
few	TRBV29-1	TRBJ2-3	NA	TGCAGCGTTGATGGCCTAGGGCTTCTCGCCACAGATACGCAGTATTTT	CSVDGLGLLATDTQYF
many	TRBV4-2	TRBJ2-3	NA	TGTGCCAGCAGCCACCGCCAAGTATCCGCAGCAGATACGCAGTATTTT	CASSHRQVSAADTQYF
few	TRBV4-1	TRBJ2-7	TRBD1	TGCGCCAGCAGCCAGAGGGTAACAGGGGTGTACGAGCAGTACTTC	CASSQRVTGVYEQYF
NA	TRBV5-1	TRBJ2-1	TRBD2	TGCGCCAGCAGCCCATGGGAGACTAGCGGGAGGGCTAGGAATGAGCAGTTCTTC	CASSPWETSGRARNEQFF
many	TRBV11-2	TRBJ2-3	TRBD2	TGTGCCAGCTCCGGGGCTAGCGGGAGCCCTCTTCGGGCAGATACGCAGTATTTT	CASSGASGSPLRADTQYF
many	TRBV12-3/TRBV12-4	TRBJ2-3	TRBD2	TGTGCCAGCAGTTTATTAGCGGGAGGGCCGGATACGCAGTATTTT	CASSLLAGGPDTQYF
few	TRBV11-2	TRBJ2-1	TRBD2	TGTGCCAGCAGCGCCTCCGACGGGGCGGGAGACGGCTACAATGAGCAGTTCTTC	CASSASDGAGDGYNEQFF
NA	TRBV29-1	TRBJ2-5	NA	TGCAGCGTTCCCCGGGGTATGGAGACCCAGTACTTC	CSVPRGMETQYF
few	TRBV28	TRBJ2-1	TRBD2	TGTGCCAGCAGTTTTCCGGTTGCTAGCGGGAGGGCCTCCTACAATGAGCAGTTCTTC	CASSFPVASGRASYNEQFF
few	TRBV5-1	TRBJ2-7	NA	TGCGCCAGCAGCTTGGGATCGCAAGGTTCCTACGAGCAGTACTTC	CASSLGSQGSYEQYF
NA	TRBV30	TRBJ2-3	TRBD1	TGTGCCTGGAGTGATCAATGGGACAGCCGCACAGATACGCAGTATTTT	CAWSDQWDSRTDTQYF
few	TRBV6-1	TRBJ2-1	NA	TGTGCCAGCAGTCCCGGGACTCCGGGCTACAATGAGCAGTTCTTC	CASSPGTPGYNEQFF
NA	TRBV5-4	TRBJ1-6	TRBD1	TGTGCCAGCAGCCCAGGGACAGGGGGTTATAATTCACCCCTCCACTTT	CASSPGTGGYNSPLHF
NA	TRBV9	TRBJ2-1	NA	TGTGCCAGCAGCCACGGTGTTGTAAATGAGCAGTTCTTC	CASSHGVVNEQFF
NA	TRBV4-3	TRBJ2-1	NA	TGCGCCAGCAGCCAAGATTGGGGGATGGCCATTGCAGGGGTTTTTGCGGAGCAGTTCTTC	CASSQDWGMAIAGVFAEQFF
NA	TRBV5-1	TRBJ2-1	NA	TGCGCCAGCAGCTTGGTACAGGGATTCTCCTACAATGAGCAGTTCTTC	CASSLVQGFSYNEQFF
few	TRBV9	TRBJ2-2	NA	TGTGCCAGCAGCGTAGGAGTTCGGGGGCCCTGGGGCGGGGAGCTGTTTTTT	CASSVGVRGPWGGELFF